The text below deals with one TCR beta chain. With 1 base clipped from V and 5 bases from J, the junction kept 12 bases outside the gene matches. CDR3 length: 17 amino acids. CDR1 MGHRA and CDR2 YSYEKL come from the germline V gene. The sample belongs to a study of blood T cell repertoires in COVID-19. Study as a whole: Italy, Spain and the United States were the sources of the convalescent and acute COVID-19 samples.

Authors' processing steps: By means of reference gene primer amplification, nucleated cell counts were estimated. Profiled with immunoSEQ multiplex PCR; TCRdb holds only in-frame clones, not every one. The DNA gave D and trimming, while V, J and clone size come from that table. This sample has 60,000 to 65,000 clones, with roughly 76% found just once. This chain links TRBV4-1 with TRBJ2-5, with 8 bases aligning to TRBD2. This clonotype was obtained from a human donor in a cohort sampled during active COVID-19. The sample taken for sequencing was peripheral blood. The CDR3 sequence is CASSQGQGTGGMETQYF. The DNA for the CDR3 is TGCGCCAGCAGCCAAGGTCAGGGAACGGGGGGGATGGAGACCCAGTACTTC.